This T cell receptor (beta chain) emerged from a study of T cells in Graves' hyperthyroidism and ophthalmopathy. Study-level background: Blood was drawn when the patient was first diagnosed and still untreated.

Using RNA transcripts as the source, TCR beta CDR3 regions were amplified. When the TCR CDR3 underwent first-round RT-PCR, the HTBI primer set was used. Using its own MiXCR run on the multiplex PCR reads, TCRdb lists one record per CDR3 protein. The repertoire consists of 600,000 to 800,000 distinct CDR3 sequences, with about 35% occurring once and the leading ten covering roughly 30%. This clonotype was counted at least ten times. Its antigen is still unknown. Germline V gives CDR1 SGHTA, CDR2 FQGNSA. This CDR3 has 13 residues. Trimming removed 1 base at V and 4 bases at J, with 7 bases between. Study results and caveats: Separation of ophthalmopathy from stable hyperthyroidism was achieved by a 13 V-J model. Most thyroid clonotypes expanded above 0.001 appeared in blood too.

Stable Graves' hyperthyroidism meant no ophthalmopathy progression within 18 months. The sequenced material came from blood. The chain combines TRBV7-2 with TRBJ1-1; D is undetermined. The receptor was derived from a woman in her forties with Graves' hyperthyroidism. As DNA, the CDR3 is TGTGCCAGCAGCTTAGTCTGGGCCACTGAAGCTTTCTTT. Protein product: CASSLVWATEAFF.